This T cell receptor (beta chain) originates from a study of T cells after yellow fever vaccination. Study results and caveats: In FACS-sorted repertoires, abundant clonotypes from the bulk population could appear as contaminants. Shared CD4/CD8 clonotypes were a small share, likely from convergent recombination.

This clonotype was recorded a few times. Its antigen is unidentified. Template-switching 5'RACE yielded the TCR cDNA; a universal primer site and UMIs were added in the process. TCRdb fed the 5' RACE reads into MiXCR, producing one record per CDR3 protein. Of approximately 260,000 distinct CDR3 sequences listed, approximately 5.2% are singletons. With 5 bases removed from V and 4 bases from J, the gap between germline ends came to 13 bases. The CDR3 is made up of 14 amino acids. CDR1 is MNHEY, CDR2 SVGEGT, per germline. The V call is TRBV6-2 or TRBV6-3, the J call TRBJ2-3; D uncertain. This TCR derives from a man between 18 and 29 years old who received the YFV17D yellow fever vaccine. Sequencing was performed on CD4+ T cells sorted from PBMCs, taken on the day of the yellow fever booster vaccination. The CDR3 spells CASSDPRGADTQYF. The CDR3 DNA sequence: TGTGCCAGCAGTGACCCCCGAGGTGCAGATACGCAGTATTTT.